One sample yielded the 21 T cell receptor beta chains listed below, sequenced in a study of follicular helper T cells after annual influenza vaccination. The time point denotes: 2015-2016 season, 7 days after influenza vaccination. Using immunoSEQ multiplex PCR, the repertoire was profiled, and TCRdb retains in-frame clones only, with some absent. The sample holds approximately 7,400 clones, approximately 80% seen once. Specimen: CXCR5+ CD38- circulating T follicular helper cells from blood, collected 7 days after influenza vaccination. As to subset: circulating Tfh, non-naive CD4+CXCR5+PD-1+ (ICOS+CD38+ or ICOS-CD38-). The receptors were sampled from an adult who received the influenza vaccine.

The V and J genes are TRBV6-1 and TRBJ2-2; the D is unclear. This CDR3 is 13 amino acids long. Germline V gene data show CDR1 as MNHNS and CDR2 as SASEGT. V was cut by 5 bases and J by 1 base, with 5 bases left in between. The CDR3 nucleotides are TGTGCCAGCAGTTGGGGGAACACCGGGGAGCTGTTTTTT. It translates to CASSWGNTGELFF.

The rearrangement links TRBV6-1 to TRBJ1-1, with a tentative D call TRBD1 (6 bases). From germline, CDR1 is MNHNS and CDR2 SASEGT. The CDR3 extends over 14 amino acids. The germline V and J ends were trimmed by 7 bases and 0 bases, with 12 bases remaining between them. CDR3 residues: CASNDRSMNTEAFF. In DNA, the CDR3 is TGTGCCAGCAATGACAGGTCCATGAACACTGAAGCTTTCTTT.

This chain connects TRBV7-8 to TRBJ2-6; D might be TRBD1 (5 bases). V lost 8 bases and J lost 0, with 20 bases in between. Germline V CDR1 and CDR2: SGHVS, FQNEAQ. CDR3 length: 18 amino acids. The CDR3 sequence: CASQGVEGYFSGANVLTF. For the CDR3, the DNA is TGTGCCAGCCAAGGGGTAGAAGGTTACTTCTCTGGGGCCAACGTCCTGACTTTC.

V and J are TRBV29-1 and TRBJ1-1, with 8 bases that match TRBD1. V shed 4 bases, J shed 4 bases, and the junction held 5 bases outside the gene matches. Germline V lookup: CDR1 SQVTM, CDR2 ANQGSEA. The CDR3 runs to 13 residues. CDR3: CSVGTGMSTEAFF. DNA for the CDR3: TGCAGCGTTGGGACAGGGATGTCCACTGAAGCTTTCTTT.

The chain carries TRBV4-1 and TRBJ2-1; D is undetermined. This CDR3 spans 14 amino acids. Germline assignment: CDR1 MGHRA and CDR2 YSYEKL. V lost 0 bases, J lost 4 bases, and 7 bases lay in between. The CDR3: CASSQEERYNEQFF. The CDR3 DNA is TGCGCCAGCAGCCAAGAAGAGCGTTACAATGAGCAGTTCTTC.

The chain has TRBV11-2 and TRBJ2-1, with 9 positions matching TRBD2. CDR1 and CDR2 (germline): SGHAT, FQNNGV. The CDR3 extends over 13 amino acids. V lost 11 bases, J lost 7 bases, and 9 bases stayed unmatched. CDR3 nucleotides: TGTGCCGGGGGGCGGGAGGGCCGTAATGAGCAGTTCTTC. This encodes CAGGREGRNEQFF.

The chain joins TRBV5-1 to TRBJ1-2; D might be TRBD1 (6 bases). Trimming took off 4 bases at V and 4 bases at J, with 17 bases between the two ends. CDR1 and CDR2 from the germline V gene are SGHRS and YFSETQ. CDR3 length equals 15 residues. The CDR3 sequence: CASSTGAVGGYGYTF. The CDR3 nucleotides are TGCGCCAGCAGCACCGGGGCAGTAGGGGGCTATGGCTACACCTTC.

V gene TRBV6-1 combines with J gene TRBJ1-1, with D hard to call. The CDR3 has 12 residues. The V gene's germline CDR1 is MNHNS and CDR2 SASEGT. The V and J ends lost 6 bases and 1 base respectively, with 6 bases between them. The CDR3 loop is CASRLENTEAFF. DNA of the CDR3: TGTGCCAGCAGGCTGGAGAACACTGAAGCTTTCTTT.

The chain employs TRBV28 and TRBJ1-2; 7 bases agree with TRBD1. Germline V gives CDR1 MDHEN, CDR2 SYDVKM. V lost 3 bases, J lost 5 bases, and 6 bases stayed unmatched. This CDR3 is 14 amino acids long. The CDR3 is CASSFVRGAYGYTF. CDR3 coding DNA: TGTGCCAGCAGTTTCGTCAGGGGGGCGTATGGCTACACCTTC.

Details on this clone: A junction end diverges from the germline sequence, so it may reflect a read error. V gene TRBV7-7 combines with J gene TRBJ1-1; 7 bases match TRBD1. In germline, CDR1 is SSHAT, CDR2 FNYEAQ (reference sequence). The CDR3 consists of 14 residues. CDR3 coding DNA: TGTGCTAGCAGCCCGACAGGGATTTTCGCTGAAGCTTTCTTT. Translating gives CASSPTGIFAEAFF.

The V and J genes are TRBV4-1 and TRBJ2-1, with a possible D match to TRBD2 (6 bases). The V gene's germline CDR1 is MGHRA and CDR2 YSYEKL. V was pared by 0 bases and J by 1 base, with 13 bases between. The CDR3 contains 17 residues. The CDR3 nucleotides read TGCGCCAGCAGCCAAGATAGAAGGACTACGTCCTACAATGAGCAGTTCTTC. Translating gives CASSQDRRTTSYNEQFF.

The chain joins TRBV7-3 to TRBJ2-1; D is ambiguous. The V and J ends lost 5 bases and 8 bases respectively, with 13 bases between them. The germline V gene encodes CDR1 SGHTA and CDR2 FQGTGA. The CDR3 has 13 amino acids. The chain's CDR3 is CASSARLWDEQFF. The CDR3 region has the DNA TGTGCCAGCAGCGCGCGACTGTGGGATGAGCAGTTCTTC.

The rearrangement links TRBV7-9 to TRBJ2-1; tentative D call: TRBD2 (5 bases). CDR1 is SEHNR and CDR2 is FQNEAQ in the germline V gene (reference sequence). The CDR3 extends over 14 amino acids. V dropped 2 bases and J dropped 2 bases, with 7 bases sitting between them. The CDR3 coding sequence is TGTGCCAGCAGCTTAAGAGGGCCCTACAATGAGCAGTTCTTC. It codes for CASSLRGPYNEQFF.

The CDR3 coding sequence is TGTGCCAGTCATGCAGGGACAACTAATGAAAAACTGTTTTTT. Amino acids: CASHAGTTNEKLFF. This chain joins TRBV19 and TRBJ1-4; a possible D gene is TRBD1 (5 bases). The CDR3 is 14 amino acids. V was cut by 8 bases and J by 0 bases, with 10 bases left in between. Germline assignment: CDR1 LNHDA and CDR2 SQIVND (reference sequence).

CDR3 bases: TGTGCCAGCAGTCCCTGGACAAGGGGCACAGATACGCAGTATTTT. Translating it yields CASSPWTRGTDTQYF. The chain combines TRBV6-6 with TRBJ2-3; TRBD1 might be the D (5 bases). Germline V gene data show CDR1 as MNHNY and CDR2 as SVGAGI (reference sequence). There are 15 residues in the CDR3. V was trimmed by 5 bases and J by 1 base, leaving 13 bases between them.

The gene calls are TRBV7-3 and TRBJ1-1, with D maybe TRBD1 (5 bases). Germline assignment: CDR1 SGHTA and CDR2 FQGTGA. This CDR3 is built from 14 residues. V lost 2 bases to trimming and J lost 11 bases, with 18 bases between them. DNA of the CDR3: TGTGCCAGCAGCTTAGGACCGGGACTAAACGGGGCTTTCTTT. Translation gives CASSLGPGLNGAFF.

The rearrangement links TRBV7-3 to TRBJ1-2; D is possibly TRBD1 (5 bases). CDR1 and CDR2 from the germline V gene are SGHTA and FQGTGA. Between the trimmed V and J ends, which lost 2 bases and 4 bases, there was a span of 14 bases. CDR3 length: 15 amino acids. The CDR3 nucleotides are TGTGCCAGCAGCTTAGGGGCAGGAGGAACCTATGGCTACACCTTC. This encodes CASSLGAGGTYGYTF.

The V call is TRBV27, the J call TRBJ1-1; TRBD1 matches at 9 bases. After removal of 8 bases from V and 6 bases from J, the junction contained 13 bases not matched to a gene. The CDR3 is 15 amino acids. The germline V gene has CDR1 MNHEY and CDR2 SMNVEV (reference sequence). The CDR3 coding sequence is TGTGCCAGCGGGTCCTCCGGGACAGGGAGTCCTGAAGCTTTCTTT. This encodes CASGSSGTGSPEAFF.

The rearrangement uses TRBV21-1 and TRBJ1-2; the D call TRBD1 from the table was never checked on the DNA. TRBV21-1 is flagged as a pseudogene. The CDR3 consists of 15 residues. CDR3 DNA sequence: TGTGCCAGCACGAACGACAGAGAAAAAAACTATGGCTACACCTTC. Its translation: CASTNDREKNYGYTF.

As DNA, the CDR3 is TGTGCCAGCAGCTTAACGGGAGTAGGCGGGGAGCTGTTTTTT. The encoded protein is CASSLTGVGGELFF. J is TRBJ2-2 and V is TRBV11-3, with D perhaps TRBD2 (6 bases). The CDR3 is made up of 14 amino acids. Germline V gives CDR1 SGHNT, CDR2 YENEEA. V gave up 2 bases and J gave up 7 bases, with 11 bases separating them.

The CDR3 protein is CASSQIASGRSTGELFF. CDR3 nucleotide sequence: TGTGCCAGCAGCCAGATAGCTAGCGGGAGATCCACCGGGGAGCTGTTTTTT. V gene TRBV7-3 combines with J gene TRBJ2-2; TRBD2 matches at 10 bases. The CDR3 is made up of 17 amino acids. The trim removed 5 bases at V and 4 bases at J, leaving 10 bases unmatched. Germline V gene data show CDR1 as SGHTA and CDR2 as FQGTGA.